This is a list of T cell receptor beta chains from one sample in a study of blood T cell repertoires in COVID-19. Profiled with immunoSEQ multiplex PCR; TCRdb holds only in-frame clones, not every one. Here the sample spans a few hundred thousand clones, over 75% being singletons. Input material: peripheral blood. Receptor source: a woman aged 45-59 years with acute or convalescent COVID-19. The CDR3 runs from the conserved cysteine through the conserved F or W. D genes are given only for firm matches. Rows give clone size only sometimes, using once, few, many, or a class for an expanded clone.

D: TRBD1
size: .
V: TRBV5-1
J: TRBJ1-2
CDR3: CASSLAGQGRIGYTF
DNA: TGCGCCAGCAGCTTGGCGGGACAGGGTCGTATTGGCTACACCTTC

D: .
size: .
V: TRBV28
J: TRBJ1-1
CDR3: CASSFPRGRQNTEAFF
DNA: TGTGCCAGCAGCTTTCCCCGTGGGAGGCAGAACACTGAAGCTTTCTTT

D: TRBD2
size: once
V: TRBV5-4
J: TRBJ2-7
CDR3: CASSLRGLATPLRRYEQYF
DNA: TGTGCCAGCAGCCTTCGGGGACTAGCGACTCCTCTGAGGCGCTACGAGCAGTACTTC

D: TRBD1
size: once
V: TRBV5-1
J: TRBJ2-7
CDR3: CASSLTGGGDEQYF
DNA: TGCGCCAGCAGCTTGACAGGGGGCGGCGACGAGCAGTACTTC

D: .
size: .
V: TRBV7-9
J: TRBJ2-3
CDR3: CASSLVPGVGTDTQYF
DNA: TGTGCCAGCAGCTTAGTCCCCGGGGTGGGCACAGATACGCAGTATTTT

D: TRBD2
size: .
V: TRBV5-1
J: TRBJ2-5
CDR3: CASSLALAGVGETQYF
DNA: TGCGCCAGCAGCTTGGCGCTAGCGGGAGTGGGGGAGACCCAGTACTTC

D: .
size: few
V: TRBV19
J: TRBJ1-1
CDR3: CASSISGNTEAFF
DNA: TGTGCCAGTAGTATCAGCGGGAACACTGAAGCTTTCTTT

D: TRBD1
size: .
V: TRBV9
J: TRBJ2-2
CDR3: CASSVTGGADTGELFF
DNA: TGTGCCAGCAGCGTAACAGGGGGCGCAGACACCGGGGAGCTGTTTTTT

D: .
size: .
V: TRBV5-1
J: TRBJ2-1
CDR3: CASSLVAEEQFF
DNA: TGCGCCAGCAGCTTGGTGGCGGAGGAGCAGTTCTTC

D: .
size: .
V: TRBV28
J: TRBJ2-1
CDR3: CASSLETSYNEQFF
DNA: TGTGCCAGCAGTTTAGAGACTAGCTACAATGAGCAGTTCTTC

D: .
size: .
V: TRBV20-1
J: TRBJ1-4
CDR3: CSASKGANEKLFF
DNA: TGCAGTGCTAGTAAAGGAGCTAATGAAAAACTGTTTTTT

D: .
size: .
V: TRBV11-2
J: TRBJ2-1
CDR3: CASSPAGLRLALNEQFF
DNA: TGTGCCAGCAGCCCCGCGGGCCTCCGGCTAGCATTGAATGAGCAGTTCTTC

D: TRBD2
size: .
V: TRBV18
J: TRBJ2-5
CDR3: CASSPSSSGRRGPETQYF
DNA: TGTGCCAGCTCACCTAGTTCTAGCGGGCGCCGGGGCCCAGAGACCCAGTACTTC

D: TRBD2
size: .
V: TRBV9
J: TRBJ2-1
CDR3: CASSATAGGFGYNEQFF
DNA: TGTGCCAGCAGCGCCACCGCGGGGGGATTCGGGTACAATGAGCAGTTCTTC

D: TRBD1
size: .
V: TRBV5-1
J: TRBJ2-7
CDR3: CASTGTGEYEQYF
DNA: TGCGCCAGCACCGGGACAGGGGAATACGAGCAGTACTTC

D: .
size: .
V: TRBV6-7
J: TRBJ1-2
CDR3: CASSYGWETGNGYTF
DNA: TGTGCCAGCAGTTACGGATGGGAGACCGGGAATGGCTACACCTTC

D: TRBD2
size: .
V: TRBV2
J: TRBJ2-1
CDR3: CASRAGVYNEQFF
DNA: TGTGCCAGCAGAGCGGGAGTGTACAATGAGCAGTTCTTC

D: .
size: .
V: TRBV28
J: TRBJ1-2
CDR3: CASSLSEGVGGYTF
DNA: TGTGCCAGCAGTTTGTCTGAGGGGGTGGGCGGCTACACCTTC

D: TRBD1
size: .
V: TRBV7-9
J: TRBJ2-7
CDR3: CASSRTGQGRNEQYF
DNA: TGTGCCAGCAGCCGAACTGGACAGGGAAGGAACGAGCAGTACTTC

D: .
size: .
V: TRBV28
J: TRBJ2-5
CDR3: CASISVGGQETQYF
DNA: TGTGCCAGCATTAGCGTTGGAGGTCAAGAGACCCAGTACTTC

D: .
size: .
V: TRBV5-5
J: TRBJ1-5
CDR3: CASSLGGGDQPQHF
DNA: TGTGCCAGCAGCTTGGGCGGGGGCGATCAGCCCCAGCATTTT

D: .
size: .
V: TRBV19
J: TRBJ2-6
CDR3: CASSMGAGGANVLTF
DNA: TGTGCCAGTAGTATGGGGGCTGGTGGGGCCAACGTCCTGACTTTC

D: TRBD1
size: .
V: TRBV7-2
J: TRBJ1-4
CDR3: CASSGQGYNEKLFF
DNA: TGTGCCAGCAGCGGACAGGGCTATAATGAAAAACTGTTTTTT

D: .
size: few
V: TRBV28
J: TRBJ1-1
CDR3: CASSLWAGNTEAFF
DNA: TGTGCCAGCAGTTTATGGGCGGGGAACACTGAAGCTTTCTTT

D: TRBD2
size: .
V: TRBV11-3
J: TRBJ2-3
CDR3: CASSPRLAGGLSTDTQYF
DNA: TGTGCCAGCAGCCCCCGACTAGCGGGAGGGCTTAGCACAGATACGCAGTATTTT

D: TRBD1
size: .
V: TRBV6-6
J: TRBJ1-1
CDR3: CASRYGQGGTEAFF
DNA: TGTGCCAGCAGGTACGGACAGGGAGGGACTGAAGCTTTCTTT

D: .
size: .
V: TRBV6-2/TRBV6-3
J: TRBJ2-3
CDR3: CASSKQDTQYF
DNA: TGTGCCAGCAGTAAACAAGATACGCAGTATTTT

D: .
size: .
V: TRBV6-5
J: TRBJ1-5
CDR3: CASSPTTGQPQHF
DNA: TGTGCCAGCAGTCCCACGACAGGTCAGCCCCAGCATTTT

D: .
size: .
V: TRBV5-6
J: TRBJ1-2
CDR3: CASSLYEQKTNYGYTF
DNA: TGTGCCAGCAGCTTGTATGAACAGAAAACTAACTATGGCTACACCTTC

D: TRBD2
size: .
V: TRBV5-8
J: TRBJ2-3
CDR3: CASSSGLAVITDTQYF
DNA: TGTGCCAGCAGCTCAGGACTAGCGGTAATCACAGATACGCAGTATTTT

D: TRBD1
size: .
V: TRBV5-1
J: TRBJ2-2
CDR3: CASGLQGDTGELFF
DNA: TGCGCCAGCGGGCTACAGGGGGACACCGGGGAGCTGTTTTTT

D: .
size: .
V: TRBV7-3
J: TRBJ1-1
CDR3: CASSLKTGSAEAFF
DNA: TGTGCCAGCAGCTTGAAAACAGGGAGCGCTGAAGCTTTCTTT

D: TRBD2
size: .
V: TRBV30
J: TRBJ2-2
CDR3: CAWSVPGTIILGGELFF
DNA: TGTGCCTGGAGTGTACCTGGGACTATTATTTTGGGCGGGGAGCTGTTTTTT

D: TRBD1
size: .
V: TRBV7-6
J: TRBJ2-3
CDR3: CASSLAYRGRGTDTQYF
DNA: TGTGCCAGCAGCTTGGCATACAGGGGTCGGGGCACAGATACGCAGTATTTT

D: .
size: .
V: TRBV2
J: TRBJ2-5
CDR3: CASSEVGRRQETQYF
DNA: TGTGCCAGCAGTGAGGTGGGGAGGAGGCAAGAGACCCAGTACTTC

D: .
size: .
V: TRBV27
J: TRBJ2-7
CDR3: CASSLTRIYEQYF
DNA: TGTGCCAGCAGTTTAACCAGGATCTACGAGCAGTACTTC

D: .
size: .
V: TRBV6-2/TRBV6-3
J: TRBJ2-1
CDR3: CASSDEGFPYNEQFF
DNA: TGTGCCAGCAGTGACGAGGGTTTCCCCTACAATGAGCAGTTCTTC

D: TRBD1
size: .
V: TRBV19
J: TRBJ2-1
CDR3: CASSKGQGGNEQFF
DNA: TGTGCCAGTAGTAAGGGACAGGGGGGGAATGAGCAGTTCTTC

D: TRBD2
size: .
V: TRBV13
J: TRBJ2-7
CDR3: CASSFTSGRGLSSYEQYF
DNA: TGTGCCAGCAGCTTTACTAGCGGGAGGGGACTAAGCTCCTACGAGCAGTACTTC

D: .
size: once
V: TRBV21-1
J: TRBJ2-7
CDR3: CASSKGSGDPYEQYF
DNA: TGTGCCAGCAGCAAGGGAAGCGGGGATCCGTACGAGCAGTACTTC

D: TRBD2
size: .
V: TRBV7-8
J: TRBJ2-1
CDR3: CASRWREGHNEQFF
DNA: TGTGCCAGCAGGTGGCGGGAGGGCCACAATGAGCAGTTCTTC

D: .
size: .
V: TRBV7-9
J: TRBJ1-1
CDR3: CASSLLPGEAFF
DNA: TGTGCCAGCAGCCTCCTTCCCGGTGAAGCTTTCTTT

D: .
size: .
V: TRBV7-2
J: TRBJ2-7
CDR3: CASSSTHRKEQYF
DNA: TGTGCCAGCAGCTCAACTCACAGGAAGGAGCAGTACTTC

D: TRBD2
size: .
V: TRBV2
J: TRBJ2-1
CDR3: CASSEWGTSGINEQFF
DNA: TGTGCCAGCAGTGAATGGGGGACTAGCGGGATAAATGAGCAGTTCTTC

D: .
size: .
V: TRBV18
J: TRBJ2-1
CDR3: CASSPHTTGEQFF
DNA: TGTGCCAGCTCACCGCACACGACTGGTGAGCAGTTCTTC

D: .
size: few
V: TRBV5-4
J: TRBJ1-1
CDR3: CASSLGRRGGLLNTEAFF
DNA: TGTGCCAGCAGCTTGGGGCGCAGGGGTGGATTGTTAAACACTGAAGCTTTCTTT

D: .
size: .
V: TRBV13
J: TRBJ2-1
CDR3: CASSFQQFYNEQFF
DNA: TGTGCCAGCAGCTTTCAACAGTTCTACAATGAGCAGTTCTTC

D: TRBD1
size: .
V: TRBV5-5
J: TRBJ2-3
CDR3: CASSLGDRDADTQYF
DNA: TGTGCCAGCAGCTTGGGGGACAGGGATGCAGATACGCAGTATTTT

D: .
size: .
V: TRBV11-1
J: TRBJ2-5
CDR3: CASSPIESRQETQYF
DNA: TGTGCCAGCAGCCCAATTGAGTCCAGGCAAGAGACCCAGTACTTC

D: TRBD2
size: .
V: TRBV5-8
J: TRBJ2-1
CDR3: CASSPTSGRAAYNEQFF
DNA: TGTGCCAGCAGTCCGACTAGCGGGAGGGCCGCGTACAATGAGCAGTTCTTC

D: .
size: .
V: TRBV5-4
J: TRBJ2-4
CDR3: CASSLNSLAKNIQYF
DNA: TGTGCCAGCAGCTTGAACAGTTTAGCCAAAAACATTCAGTACTTC

D: TRBD2
size: .
V: TRBV19
J: TRBJ2-7
CDR3: CASSSGTSGRDYEQYF
DNA: TGTGCCAGTAGTTCCGGGACTAGCGGGAGGGACTACGAGCAGTACTTC

D: TRBD2
size: .
V: TRBV3-1/TRBV3-2
J: TRBJ2-2
CDR3: CASSQGDTSGRVAGELFF
DNA: TGTGCCAGCAGCCAAGGGGATACTAGCGGGAGGGTGGCCGGGGAGCTGTTTTTT

D: TRBD2
size: .
V: TRBV7-9
J: TRBJ2-3
CDR3: CASSLLAGGPEGTDTQYF
DNA: TGTGCCAGCAGCCTACTAGCGGGAGGGCCGGAGGGCACAGATACGCAGTATTTT

D: .
size: .
V: TRBV2
J: TRBJ2-3
CDR3: CASSDTGRGQDTDTQYF
DNA: TGTGCCAGCAGTGATACCGGTAGAGGGCAAGACACAGATACGCAGTATTTT

D: TRBD1
size: few
V: TRBV7-2
J: TRBJ1-2
CDR3: CASSLDRGDGYTF
DNA: TGTGCCAGCAGCTTAGACAGGGGCGATGGCTACACCTTC